These 18 T cell receptor beta chains share one sample of origin, sequenced in a study of molecular identifiers for immune sequencing clone quantification (dated by TCRdb to between 2017 and 2018). The receptor library was made with PCR. Data came from a NextSeq 500. TCRdb ran its own pipeline on the public reads, namely fastp trimming at Q25 and MiXCR clone calling, and kept in-frame beta chains. A single entry per CDR3 protein holds the most common genes and DNA from its merged rows. A total of 460,000 or so distinct CDR3 sequences appear in this sample, about 25% of them only once. The top ten clonotypes cover 0.7% to 0.9% of the sample. Sequencing was performed on naive CD8+ T cells from blood, with Jurkat cell RNA spiked in. The cell subset or site label of this sample denotes: FACS-sorted CD8+CD4-CCR7+CD45RA+ naive T cells. These receptors were collected from a human donor in good health. Some libraries in this study had Jurkat cell RNA spiked in.

For this clonotype: One end of the junction is discordant with germline, which a read error may explain. V and J are TRBV6-5 and TRBJ2-7; D is perhaps TRBD1 or TRBD2 (5 bases each). The V gene's germline CDR1 is MNHEY and CDR2 SVGAGI. The CDR3 loop spans 15 amino acids. CDR3 amino acids: CASTPTAGGSYEQCF. CDR3 coding DNA: TGTGCCAGCACCCCGACAGCTGGGGGTTCCTACGAGCAGTGCTTC.

This clonotype was detected only a few times. A junction boundary mismatches the germline segment, possibly from a read error. This chain joins TRBV7-6 and TRBJ2-5; either TRBD1 or TRBD2 may fit D (5 bases each). Per germline, CDR1 SGHVS and CDR2 FNYEAQ. This CDR3 spans 15 amino acids. CDR3 coding DNA: TGTGCCAGCAGCTTGAGCGTAGAGGGGTTAGAGGCCCAGTACTTC. Translating it yields CASSLSVEGLEAQYF.

This clonotype has ten or more counts. V usage is TRBV27 and J usage is TRBJ2-7; 11 nucleotides line up with TRBD2. Per germline, CDR1 MNHEY and CDR2 SMNVEV (reference sequence). The CDR3 has 15 residues. The trim removed 2 bases at V and 3 bases at J, leaving 3 bases unmatched. CDR3 coding DNA: TGTGCCAGCAGTTTACTAGCGGGAGGTGGCTACGAGCAGTACTTC. It yields the protein CASSLLAGGGYEQYF.

The chain joins TRBV2 to TRBJ2-7; 14 nucleotides line up with TRBD2. Germline V gene lookup returns CDR1 SNHLY and CDR2 FYNNEI. The CDR3 is 18 residues long. After removal of 6 bases from V and 2 bases from J, the junction contained 12 bases not matched to a gene. CDR3 amino acids: CASRGSGTSGRGAYEQYF. CDR3 nucleotide sequence: TGTGCCAGCAGGGGGTCCGGGACTAGCGGGAGAGGTGCCTACGAGCAGTACTTC.

A single count supports this clonotype. The V gene is TRBV10-3, the J gene TRBJ1-3; D ambiguous. Trimming shortened V by 2 bases and J by 0 bases, and 11 bases separated the two germline ends. This CDR3 has 16 amino acids. Germline CDR1 and CDR2: ENHRY and SYGVKD. The DNA for the CDR3 is TGTGCCATCAGTGAGGTCCCCCCAGCCTCTGGAAACACCATATATTTT. It yields the protein CAISEVPPASGNTIYF.

This clonotype was found a few times. This chain uses TRBV5-8 with TRBJ2-1, with TRBD2 as a possible D gene (7 bases). V lost 7 bases to trimming and J lost 8 bases, with 22 bases between them. Germline-derived CDR1 and CDR2 are SGHTS and YDEGEE. The CDR3 has 15 residues. The CDR3 DNA is TGTGCCAGCTTCCTTCTTAGGGGGGGCCCGGATGAGCAGTTCTTC. Encoded protein: CASFLLRGGPDEQFF.

Of note for this clonotype: The junction shows a germline mismatch at one end, possibly a read error. The chain uses TRBV5-4 and TRBJ2-7; 8 positions agree with TRBD2. CDR1 SGHNT and CDR2 YYREEE come from the germline V gene (reference sequence). This CDR3 has 15 amino acids. The DNA for the CDR3 is TGTGCCAGCAGCTTGGGGCGGGGGGCTACCTACAAGCAGTACTTC. This gives the protein CASSLGRGATYKQYF.

This clonotype has a handful of counts. The gene calls are TRBV7-3 and TRBJ2-3; D uncertain. Between the trimmed V and J ends, which lost 1 base and 6 bases, there was a span of 11 bases. Germline CDR1 and CDR2: SGHTA and FQGTGA. This CDR3 is 14 amino acids long. The CDR3 loop reads CASSLKGPGDTQYF. The CDR3 nucleotides read TGTGCCAGCAGCTTAAAAGGCCCCGGGGATACGCAGTATTTT.

In DNA, the CDR3 is TGCAGTGCTAGCGAGGATGAAAAACTGTTTTTT. This encodes CSASEDEKLFF. The V and J genes are TRBV20-1 and TRBJ1-4, with D unresolved. CDR1 DFQATT and CDR2 SNEGSKA come from the germline V gene (reference sequence). The CDR3 has 11 amino acids. V was cut by 3 bases and J by 6 bases, with 5 bases left in between.

This clonotype was found a few times. V is TRBV6-6 and J is TRBJ2-7; D not resolved. The CDR3 is made up of 13 amino acids. Trimming removed 5 bases at V and 4 bases at J, with 12 bases between. Per germline, CDR1 MNHNY and CDR2 SVGAGI (reference sequence). CDR3 sequence (DNA): TGTGCCAGCAGTGAGGACCCCATATACGAGCAGTACTTC. It is translated as CASSEDPIYEQYF.

The chain has TRBV27 and TRBJ2-7; D unresolved. Trimming removed 10 bases from V and 8 bases from J, with 21 bases in between. The CDR3 spans 13 residues. Germline CDR1 reads MNHEY; CDR2 reads SMNVEV (reference sequence). This CDR3 is CANNFGKTNQQYF. CDR3 nucleotides: TGTGCCAACAATTTTGGCAAGACCAACCAGCAGTACTTC.

On this clonotype: The junction does not match germline at one end; this may be a read error. The chain is built from TRBV6-5 and TRBJ1-6, with TRBD1 as a possible D gene (6 bases). CDR3 size: 15 residues. CDR1 and CDR2 from the germline V gene are MNHEY and SVGAGI. The CDR3 nucleotides are TGTGCCAGCAGTTACGGGGCAGGGGTAATGATACCCTTCCACTTT. Translated, it gives CASSYGAGVMIPFHF.

The chain combines TRBV29-1 with TRBJ1-4, with a weak D call TRBD1 (6 bases). The CDR3 covers 16 residues. Germline CDR1 and CDR2: SQVTM and ANQGSEA. Deletions cut 4 bases from V and 5 bases from J, with 20 bases between. CDR3 sequence reads: CSVVWTDPKWNEKLFF. DNA of the CDR3: TGCAGCGTTGTTTGGACAGACCCAAAATGGAATGAAAAACTGTTTTTT.

Worth noting for this clonotype: Sequence at one end of the junction differs from germline and may be a read error. This rearrangement joins TRBV5-6 to TRBJ1-1; perhaps TRBD1 as D (5 bases). The CDR3 contains 15 residues. The germline V gene has CDR1 SGHDT and CDR2 YYEEEE. The CDR3 protein is CASSLAGTVNTEASF. The CDR3 DNA follows: TGTGCCAGCAGCTTGGCAGGGACGGTGAACACTGAAGCTTCCTTT.

A word on this clonotype: A clone one base away is much larger, so this may be a read error. The rearrangement links TRBV7-6 to TRBJ2-3; D uncertain. Per the germline V gene, CDR1 is SGHVS and CDR2 is FNYEAQ. The length of the CDR3 is 13 residues. Trimming took off 4 bases at V and 2 bases at J, with 7 bases between the two ends. The CDR3 DNA sequence: TGTGCCAGCAGCTCGCCCAACACAGATACGCAGTATTTT. Protein sequence: CASSSPNTDTQYF.

This clonotype was picked up a small number of times. The chain couples TRBV19 to TRBJ2-3; 8 nucleotides align to TRBD2. J lost 2 bases, V lost 6 bases, and 10 bases had no gene match. Germline V gene data show CDR1 as LNHDA and CDR2 as SQIVND (reference sequence). CDR3 size: 16 residues. In DNA form, the CDR3 reads TGTGCCAGTAGCGGAAGAGGGACTAGTTTCACAGATACGCAGTATTTT. Protein: CASSGRGTSFTDTQYF.

V usage is TRBV29-1 and J usage is TRBJ2-1; 8 positions agree with TRBD1. Germline V gene data show CDR1 as SQVTM and CDR2 as ANQGSEA. Trimming cost V 2 bases and J 5 bases; bases outside gene matches: 8. This CDR3 is 15 amino acids long. CDR3 protein: CSVESRQGFDNEQFF. The CDR3 region has the DNA TGCAGCGTTGAATCACGACAGGGGTTTGACAATGAGCAGTTCTTC.

This chain joins TRBV30 and TRBJ2-2; D gene uncertain. CDR1 is GTSNPN, CDR2 SVGIG, per germline (reference sequence). V was trimmed by 1 base and J by 6 bases, leaving 18 bases between them. This CDR3 has 16 residues. The CDR3 DNA follows: TGTGCCTGGAGTGCCAGTCTCGGGTGGATAGCCGGGGAGCTGTTTTTT. It translates to CAWSASLGWIAGELFF.